One T cell receptor beta chain is described in this entry. Ten or more counts support this clonotype. Its recognized antigen is unknown. Per-base qualities were not stored, and no clone one base away is much larger. V is clipped by 5 bases and J by 6 bases, and the sequence between their germline boundaries is 17 bases long. Inclusive of the bounding cysteine and phenylalanine, the CDR3 is 15 residues long. Only the CDR3 DNA stays, 45 bases, in frame from base 1. CDR1 and CDR2 were assigned from the germline V gene as SNHLY and FYNNEI. This sample is part of a study of spatial heterogeneity in lung cancer (dated by TCRdb to between 2018 and 2021). With respect to the entire study: More beta-chain than alpha-chain transcripts were consistently detected, likely reflecting higher beta-chain transcript abundance. In tumor regions, TCR transcript counts showed a strong correlation with a T cell transcriptional module score from matched bulk RNA-seq. In the raw uncorrected reads, each unique combination of TCR and UMI appeared more than ten times on average. TCR alpha and beta repertoires were quantitatively compared across multiple tumor regions, matched nontumor lung and blood in non-small cell lung cancer. Nonsynonymous mutation counts, determined by whole-exome sequencing of tumor tissue, were related to features of the TCR repertoire. At surgery, both alpha and beta chains were TCR-sequenced in 200 to 250 tumor regions, fewer than 85 matched nontumor lung samples and 56 PBMC samples.

Overall study results and their limits: Additional single-cell paired TCR alpha and beta sequencing was considered necessary to confirm, at a functional level, the hypothesis that regional TCRs recognize regional mutations. The tumor nonsynonymous mutation count correlated with the number of expanded alpha and beta TCRs within the tumor. TCR-seq was estimated to cover only roughly 7% of tumor T cells for alpha chains and about 13% for beta chains. Counts of ubiquitous and regional expanded TCRs were found to correlate with counts of ubiquitous and regional nonsynonymous mutations, respectively.

Libraries were prepared through 5' RACE. TCRdb names NextSeq 500 as the instrument used. The TCR library protocol attached a unique molecular identifier to each TCR cDNA molecule to allow correction of PCR and sequencing errors. On the study's bioinformatics: TCR identification, UMI-based error correction and CDR3 extraction were all carried out with Decombinator tools. Expanded TCRs were defined as those above a frequency of 2 per 1,000, corresponding to the top 1% of the tumor frequency distribution. Expanded tumor TCRs statistically deemed absent (corrected P<0.05) from at least one tumor region were classed as regional, and all other expanded tumor TCRs were classed as ubiquitous. Renyi diversity was calculated using the R vegan package after each repertoire was subsampled 100 times to 5,000 TCRs. To build CDR3 similarity networks, amino acid triplet string-kernel similarity was used, and CDR3s were connected when their pairwise similarity was above 0.82. TCRdb reprocessing: public reads trimmed at Q25 with fastp, clones called with MiXCR, in-frame beta chains kept. Each record represents a unique CDR3 protein, reported with the most common genes and DNA among its rows. The V and J calls follow TCRdb's processing rather than the paper's. In all, the sample holds under 20,000 distinct CDR3 sequences, and about 6.5% of those were seen once. 20% to 25% of the sample lies in the top ten.

The time point label of this sample denotes: sample taken at primary tumor resection. Donors were 72 patients with early-stage, untreated non-small cell lung cancer from the lung TRACERx cohort. Without any cell sorting, TCR sequencing was performed on whole RNA extracted either from tumor and nontumor lung tissue or from cryopreserved PBMC samples. Patients were selected for TCR sequencing only if sufficient RNA was available from at least two tumor regions. A lung pathologist reviewed the tumor and adjacent nontumor lung specimens before the specimens were selected. This chain joins TRBV2 to TRBJ1-5, with TRBD1 tentatively as D gene (6 bases match). The material was lung tumor tissue, obtained at surgery. The sequence came from a female donor with early-stage non-small cell lung cancer. The CDR3 corresponds to CASSPSPGGVQPQHF. The nucleotides read TGTGCCAGCAGTCCCAGCCCGGGGGGCGTTCAGCCCCAGCATTTT.